This T cell receptor (beta chain) was captured by sequencing in a study of T cell responses to AZD1222 COVID-19 vaccine. Study conclusions and caveats: Spike-specific TCR repertoires showed rising breadth and depth after two AZD1222 doses.

Sequencing used immunoSEQ multiplex PCR; TCRdb keeps in-frame clones, though not all of them. The sample carries approximately 120,000 clones, roughly nine tenths recorded once. Concerning this clone: No antigen is known for it.

This CDR3 has 14 residues. V gave up 6 bases and J gave up 7 bases; unmatched junction bases: 6. Germline loops: CDR1 MNHEY, CDR2 SVGAGI. The sequence was obtained from an adult in good health. The V call is TRBV6-5, the J call TRBJ1-6; 7 nucleotides agree with TRBD1. This specimen consisted of peripheral blood, obtained on day 0 of AZD1222 vaccination. This chain's CDR3 is CASRLRDSNSPLHF. CDR3 in DNA: TGTGCCAGCAGATTAAGGGACAGCAATTCACCCCTCCACTTT.